This TCR beta chain derives from a study of cytomegalovirus exposure and HLA in healthy donors. Across the study: A data release that came early held about 89 million unique TCRs from HLA-typed donors.

With regard to this clone: Its antigen is not known.

Both 60 Vbeta primers and 13 Jbeta primers went into the PCR. TCRdb's table, derived via immunoSEQ multiplex PCR, lists solely in-frame clones and lacks some. The sample consists of 160,000 or so clones, about 80% of them appearing once. Study results and caveats: TCR beta chain V- and J-gene trimming was linked, in a later analysis, to a missense variant in DCLRE1C. Among the sequence variants, a highly shared cluster was likely an artifact of sequencing. In a later analysis, HLA-C alleles had the fewest associated TCRs, DRB1 alleles the most.

The specimen was PBMCs. This TCR was sampled from a man aged 25 to 40 in good health and CMV-seronegative.

The CDR3 DNA is TGTGCCAGCAGTTACTCGTCAACATCCTACGAGCAGTACTTC. This encodes CASSYSSTSYEQYF. V and J are TRBV6-5 and TRBJ2-7; D gene uncertain. V lost 0 bases and J lost 1, with 7 bases in between. This CDR3 has 14 residues. The germline gives CDR1 MNHEY, CDR2 SVGAGI.